The clone carrying this TCR beta chain was seen once. Antigen specificity is unknown. Peripheral blood genomic DNA, not sorted cells or RNA, was the template. This sample stems from a study of T cell repertoires in aging, cancer and after chemotherapy. On the study more broadly: Chronic lymphocytic leukemia patients on fludarabine- or bendamustine-based regimens gave paired samples before and after chemotherapy.

Study results and limitations: Untreated cancer patients had significantly lower blood TCR diversity than age-matched healthy donors.

TRB rearrangements spanning V, D and J were amplified using mixed TRB-A/B primers. TCRdb ran MiXCR on the multiplex PCR reads and lists one entry per CDR3 protein. The data hold 2,400 or so distinct CDR3 sequences, with 54% observed a single time. Trimming stripped 2 bases from V and 7 bases from J, with 14 bases between. Per the germline V gene, CDR1 is KGHSH and CDR2 is LQKENI. The CDR3 runs 14 residues. This clonotype was sampled from a human donor with a blood cancer. Source material: blood. This sequence joins TRBV18 and TRBJ1-2; D gene ambiguous. In DNA form, the CDR3 reads TGTGCCAGCTCACCATCTATCACCGCCCGTGGCTACACCTTC. It is translated as CASSPSITARGYTF. Full variable domain (missing parts from reference TRBV18 and TRBJ1-2): NAGVMQNPRHLVRRRGQEARLRCSPMKGHSHVYWYRQLPEEGLKFMVYLQKENIIDESGMPKERFSAEFPKEGPSILRIQQVVRGDSAAYFCASSPSITARGYTFGSGTRLTVV.